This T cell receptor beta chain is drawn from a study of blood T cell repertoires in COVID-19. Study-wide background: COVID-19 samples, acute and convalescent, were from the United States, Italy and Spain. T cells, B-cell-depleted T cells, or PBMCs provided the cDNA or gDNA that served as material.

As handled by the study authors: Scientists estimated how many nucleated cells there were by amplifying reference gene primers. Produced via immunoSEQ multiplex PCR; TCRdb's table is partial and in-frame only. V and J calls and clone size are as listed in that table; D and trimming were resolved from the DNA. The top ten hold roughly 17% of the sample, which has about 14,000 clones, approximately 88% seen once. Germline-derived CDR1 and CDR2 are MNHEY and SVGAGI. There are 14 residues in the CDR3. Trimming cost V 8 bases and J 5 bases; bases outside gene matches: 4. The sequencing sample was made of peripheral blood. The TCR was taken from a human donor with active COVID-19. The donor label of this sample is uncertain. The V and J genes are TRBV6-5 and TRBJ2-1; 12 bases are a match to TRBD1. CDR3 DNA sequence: TGTGCCAGCCGGGACAGGGGGCCCAACAATGAGCAGTTCTTC. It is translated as CASRDRGPNNEQFF.